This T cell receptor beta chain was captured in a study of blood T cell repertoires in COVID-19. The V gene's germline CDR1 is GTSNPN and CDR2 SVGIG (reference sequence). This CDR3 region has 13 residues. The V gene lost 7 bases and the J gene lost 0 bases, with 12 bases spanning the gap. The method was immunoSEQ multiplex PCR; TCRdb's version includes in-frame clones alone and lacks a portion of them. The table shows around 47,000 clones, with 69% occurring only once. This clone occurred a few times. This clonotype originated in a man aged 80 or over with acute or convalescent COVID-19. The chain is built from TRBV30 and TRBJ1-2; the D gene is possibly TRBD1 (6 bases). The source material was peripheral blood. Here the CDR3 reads CAFNRASNYGYTF. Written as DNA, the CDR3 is TGTGCCTTTAACAGGGCATCTAACTATGGCTACACCTTC.